Following are 9 T cell receptor beta chains from one sample sequenced in a study of shared clonotypes between healthy human individuals. Naive CD8 cells lacked CD45RO and underwent positive selection for CCR7, leaving out terminally differentiated effector memory CD45RA+ cells. Profiled with immunoSEQ multiplex PCR; TCRdb holds only in-frame clones, not every one. The sample includes millions of clones, just under 95% of them seen just once. The specimen was naive CD8+ T cells sorted from blood. These receptors were obtained from a man younger than 35 in good health.

Regarding this clone: Other DNA sequences in this sample translate to the same CDR3. V usage is TRBV6-5 and J usage is TRBJ2-7, with 8 nucleotides matching TRBD1. With V trimmed by 0 bases and J by 4 bases, 2 bases remained unmatched. CDR3 size: 14 residues. Germline CDR1 is MNHEY and CDR2 is SVGAGI. In DNA form, the CDR3 reads TGTGCCAGCAGTTACTCTGACAGGGGTTACGAGCAGTACTTC. Its protein is CASSYSDRGYEQYF.

The chain employs TRBV10-3 and TRBJ1-2; tentatively, D is TRBD1 (5 bases). This CDR3 spans 14 amino acids. The germline V gene has CDR1 ENHRY and CDR2 SYGVKD. The V end lost 6 bases, the J end lost 3 bases, and 14 bases lay between the germline ends. This chain's CDR3 is CAIRVDNTDYGYTF. The CDR3 nucleotides are TGTGCCATCAGGGTGGACAACACAGACTATGGCTACACCTTC.

V is TRBV7-9 and J is TRBJ2-2; tentatively, D is TRBD1 or TRBD2 (5 bases each). This CDR3 is 17 amino acids long. Germline V gives CDR1 SEHNR, CDR2 FQNEAQ (reference sequence). Deletions cut 4 bases from V and 4 bases from J, with 19 bases between. The CDR3 region has the DNA TGTGCCAGCAGCTCCACCGGGACCCACATAGGCACCGGGGAGCTGTTTTTT. Translated: CASSSTGTHIGTGELFF. The whole variable domain, remainder taken from reference TRBV7-9 and TRBJ2-2, is DTGVSQNPRHKITKRGQNVTFRCDPISEHNRLYWYRQTLGQGPEFLTYFQNEAQLEKSRLLSDRFSAERPKGSFSTLEIQRTEQGDSAMYLCASSSTGTHIGTGELFFGEGSRLTVL.

This clone was seen once. The chain joins TRBV11-3 to TRBJ2-2; TRBD1 agrees at 7 bases. V lost 0 bases, J lost 7 bases, and 14 bases stayed unmatched. Looked up from germline, CDR1 is SGHNT and CDR2 is YENEEA. The CDR3 contains 18 residues. The DNA for the CDR3 is TGTGCCAGCAGCTTAGATCGGAGGACAGGCCTCGGCTACGGGGAGCTGTTTTTT. Protein sequence: CASSLDRRTGLGYGELFF.

CDR3 nucleotide sequence: TGTGCCAGCAGTACACCCGGGGGGAACAGAAATGAGCAGTTCTTC. Amino acid sequence: CASSTPGGNRNEQFF. The chain combines TRBV6-5 with TRBJ2-1; the match to TRBD2 covers 7 bases. Trimming removed 5 bases from V and 7 bases from J; junction bases left unmatched: 11. The CDR3 contains 15 residues. Germline V gene sequence: CDR1 MNHEY, CDR2 SVGAGI.

The rearrangement links TRBV10-3 to TRBJ2-7, with unresolved D. CDR3 length: 16 residues. Trimming removed 3 bases at V and 5 bases at J, with 20 bases between. CDR1 is ENHRY and CDR2 is SYGVKD in the germline V gene. In DNA, the CDR3 is TGTGCCATCAGTGACTTAAGGGCCTCCAGCGCGGACGAGCAGTACTTC. Translated, it gives CAISDLRASSADEQYF.

The chain's CDR3 is CASSVGRAANYGYTF. The DNA of the CDR3 is TGTGCCAGCAGCGTAGGGAGGGCAGCTAACTATGGCTACACCTTC. The rearrangement joins TRBV9 to TRBJ1-2; D is unresolved. Trimming removed 0 bases from V and 0 bases from J, with 9 bases in between. The V gene's germline CDR1 is SGDLS and CDR2 YYNGEE. This CDR3 is 15 amino acids long.

CDR3 region: CASSRDRGPNEKLFF. The CDR3 coding sequence is TGTGCCAGCAGCCGGGACAGGGGCCCTAATGAAAAACTGTTTTTT. The chain links TRBV6-5 to TRBJ1-4, with TRBD1 matching over 10 bases. V lost 6 bases, J lost 3 bases, and 4 bases stayed unmatched. The germline V gene has CDR1 MNHEY and CDR2 SVGAGI. This CDR3 has 15 residues.

With regard to this clone: Other nucleotide sequences from this sample produce the same CDR3. This chain uses TRBV9 with TRBJ1-1; no definite D call. V lost 0 bases and J 4 bases, leaving 7 bases between the germline ends. This CDR3 comprises 13 residues. Germline assignment: CDR1 SGDLS and CDR2 YYNGEE. CDR3 sequence: CASSVAEGTEAFF. CDR3 sequence (DNA): TGTGCCAGCAGCGTAGCTGAGGGCACTGAAGCTTTCTTT.